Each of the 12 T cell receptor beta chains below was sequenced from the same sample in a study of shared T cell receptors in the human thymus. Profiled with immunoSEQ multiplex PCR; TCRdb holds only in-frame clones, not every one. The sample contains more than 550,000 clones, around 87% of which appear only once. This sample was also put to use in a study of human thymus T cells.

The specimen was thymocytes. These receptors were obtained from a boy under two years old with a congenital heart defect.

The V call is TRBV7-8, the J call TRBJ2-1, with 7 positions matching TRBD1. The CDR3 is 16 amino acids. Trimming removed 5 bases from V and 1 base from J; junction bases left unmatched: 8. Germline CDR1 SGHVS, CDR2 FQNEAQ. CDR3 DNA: TGTGCCAGCAGCCCTCCGACAGGGAGTTCCTACAATGAGCAGTTCTTC. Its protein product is CASSPPTGSSYNEQFF.

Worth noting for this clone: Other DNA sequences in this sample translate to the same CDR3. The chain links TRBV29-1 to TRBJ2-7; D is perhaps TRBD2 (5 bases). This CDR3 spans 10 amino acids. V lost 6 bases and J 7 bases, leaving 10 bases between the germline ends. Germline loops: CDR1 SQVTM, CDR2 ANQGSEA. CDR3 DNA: TGCAGCGTCGGTGGCGGGGAGCAGTACTTC. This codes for CSVGGGEQYF.

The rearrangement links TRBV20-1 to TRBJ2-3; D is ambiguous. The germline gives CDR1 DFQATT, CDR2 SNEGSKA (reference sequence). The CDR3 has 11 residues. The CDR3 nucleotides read TGCAGGACTTGCTCCACAGATACGCAGTATTTT. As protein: CRTCSTDTQYF.

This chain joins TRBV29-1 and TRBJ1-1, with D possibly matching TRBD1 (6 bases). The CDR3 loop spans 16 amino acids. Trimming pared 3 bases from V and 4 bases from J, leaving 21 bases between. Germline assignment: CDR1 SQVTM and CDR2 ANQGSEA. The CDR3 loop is CSVDGITGKLVTEAFF. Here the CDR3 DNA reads TGCAGCGTTGATGGAATTACAGGGAAACTGGTCACTGAAGCTTTCTTT.

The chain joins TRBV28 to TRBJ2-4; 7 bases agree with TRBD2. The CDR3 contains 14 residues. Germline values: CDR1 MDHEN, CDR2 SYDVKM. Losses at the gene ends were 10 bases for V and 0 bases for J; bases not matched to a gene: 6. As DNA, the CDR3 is TGTGCCACAGAGGGAGGGTTAGCCAAAAACATTCAGTACTTC. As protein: CATEGGLAKNIQYF.

CDR3 residues: CASSPQDRGKETQYF. Written as DNA, the CDR3 is TGTGCCAGCAGCCCACAAGACAGGGGGAAAGAGACCCAGTACTTC. The rearrangement links TRBV5-5 to TRBJ2-5; 9 bases fit TRBD1. This CDR3 is 15 amino acids long. The J segment lost 3 bases and the V segment lost 4 bases, leaving 7 bases of the junction unmatched. Germline lookup yields CDR1 SGHKS and CDR2 YYEKEE (reference sequence).

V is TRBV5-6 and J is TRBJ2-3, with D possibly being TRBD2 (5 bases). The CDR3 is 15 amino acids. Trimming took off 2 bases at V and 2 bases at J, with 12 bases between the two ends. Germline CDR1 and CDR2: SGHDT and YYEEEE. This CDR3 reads CASSLSDWATDTQYF. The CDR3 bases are TGTGCCAGCAGCTTATCGGACTGGGCCACAGATACGCAGTATTTT. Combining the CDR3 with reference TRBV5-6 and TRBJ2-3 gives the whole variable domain DAGVTQSPTHLIKTRGQQVTLRCSPKSGHDTVSWYQQALGQGPQFIFQYYEEEERQRGNFPDRFSGHQFPNYSSELNVNALLLGDSALYLCASSLSDWATDTQYFGPGTRLTVL.

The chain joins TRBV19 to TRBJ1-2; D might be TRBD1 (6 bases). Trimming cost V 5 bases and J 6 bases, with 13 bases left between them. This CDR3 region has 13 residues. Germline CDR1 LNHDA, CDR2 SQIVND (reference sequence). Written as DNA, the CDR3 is TGTGCCAGTAGTTCAGGGGATCGACATGGCTACACCTTC. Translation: CASSSGDRHGYTF.

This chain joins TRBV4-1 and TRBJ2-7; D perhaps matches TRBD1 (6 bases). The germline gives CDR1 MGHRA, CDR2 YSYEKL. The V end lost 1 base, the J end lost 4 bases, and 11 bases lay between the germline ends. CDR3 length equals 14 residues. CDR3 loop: CASSQGGRGYEQYF. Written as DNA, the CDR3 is TGCGCCAGCAGCCAAGGAGGCAGGGGTTACGAGCAGTACTTC.

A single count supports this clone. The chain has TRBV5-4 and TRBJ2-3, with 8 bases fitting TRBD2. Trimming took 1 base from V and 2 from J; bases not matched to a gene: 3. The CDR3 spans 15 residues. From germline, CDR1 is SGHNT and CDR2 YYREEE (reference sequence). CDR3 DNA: TGTGCCAGCAGCTTGAAGCGGGGGAACACAGATACGCAGTATTTT. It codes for CASSLKRGNTDTQYF.

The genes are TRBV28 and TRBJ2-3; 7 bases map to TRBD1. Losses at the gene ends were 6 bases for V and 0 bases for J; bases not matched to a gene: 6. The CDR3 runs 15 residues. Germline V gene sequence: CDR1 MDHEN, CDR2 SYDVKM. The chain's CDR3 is CASSQTGWSTDTQYF. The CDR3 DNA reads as TGTGCCAGCAGCCAGACAGGGTGGAGCACAGATACGCAGTATTTT. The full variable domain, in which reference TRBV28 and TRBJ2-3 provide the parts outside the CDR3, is DVKVTQSSRYLVKRTGEKVFLECVQDMDHENMFWYRQDPGLGLRLIYFSYDVKMKEKGDIPEGYSVSREKKERFSLILESASTNQTSMYLCASSQTGWSTDTQYFGPGTRLTVL.

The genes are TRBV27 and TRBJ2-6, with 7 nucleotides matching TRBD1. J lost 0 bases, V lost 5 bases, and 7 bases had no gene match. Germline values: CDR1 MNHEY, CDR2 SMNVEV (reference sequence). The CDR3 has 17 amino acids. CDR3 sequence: CASSPGQFSSGANVLTF. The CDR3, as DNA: TGTGCCAGCAGTCCGGGACAGTTTTCCTCTGGGGCCAACGTCCTGACTTTC.